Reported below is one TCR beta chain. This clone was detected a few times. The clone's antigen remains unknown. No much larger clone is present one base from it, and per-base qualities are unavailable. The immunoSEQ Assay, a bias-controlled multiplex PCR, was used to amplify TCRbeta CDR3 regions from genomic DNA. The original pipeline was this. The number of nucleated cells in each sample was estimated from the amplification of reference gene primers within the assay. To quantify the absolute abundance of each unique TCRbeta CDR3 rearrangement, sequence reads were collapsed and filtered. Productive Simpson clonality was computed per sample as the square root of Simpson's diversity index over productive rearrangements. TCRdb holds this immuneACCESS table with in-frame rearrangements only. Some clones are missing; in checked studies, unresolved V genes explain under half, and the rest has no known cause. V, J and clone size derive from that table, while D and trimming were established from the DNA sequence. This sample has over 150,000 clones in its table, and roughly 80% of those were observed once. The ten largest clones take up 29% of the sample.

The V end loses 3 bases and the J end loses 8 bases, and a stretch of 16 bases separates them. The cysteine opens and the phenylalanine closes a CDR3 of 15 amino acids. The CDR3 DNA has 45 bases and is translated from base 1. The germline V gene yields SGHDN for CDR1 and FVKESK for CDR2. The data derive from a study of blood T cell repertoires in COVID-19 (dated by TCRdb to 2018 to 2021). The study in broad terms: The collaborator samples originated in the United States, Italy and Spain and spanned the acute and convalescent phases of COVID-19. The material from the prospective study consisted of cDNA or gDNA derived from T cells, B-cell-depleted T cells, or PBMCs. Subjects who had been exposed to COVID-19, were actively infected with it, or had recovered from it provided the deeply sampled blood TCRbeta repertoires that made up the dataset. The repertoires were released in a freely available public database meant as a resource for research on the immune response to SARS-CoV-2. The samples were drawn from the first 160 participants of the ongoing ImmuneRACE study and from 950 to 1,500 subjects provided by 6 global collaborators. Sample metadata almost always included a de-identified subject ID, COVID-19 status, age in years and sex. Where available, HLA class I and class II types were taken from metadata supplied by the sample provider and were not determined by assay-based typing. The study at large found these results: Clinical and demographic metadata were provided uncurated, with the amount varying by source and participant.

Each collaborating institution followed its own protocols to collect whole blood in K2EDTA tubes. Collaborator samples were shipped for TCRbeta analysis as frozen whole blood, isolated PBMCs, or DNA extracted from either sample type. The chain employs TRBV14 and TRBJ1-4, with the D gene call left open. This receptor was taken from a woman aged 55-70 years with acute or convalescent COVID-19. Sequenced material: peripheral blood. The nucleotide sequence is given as TGTGCCAGCAGCCAGGAGTCCCGGGCGGGGGAAAAACTGTTTTTT. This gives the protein CASSQESRAGEKLFF.